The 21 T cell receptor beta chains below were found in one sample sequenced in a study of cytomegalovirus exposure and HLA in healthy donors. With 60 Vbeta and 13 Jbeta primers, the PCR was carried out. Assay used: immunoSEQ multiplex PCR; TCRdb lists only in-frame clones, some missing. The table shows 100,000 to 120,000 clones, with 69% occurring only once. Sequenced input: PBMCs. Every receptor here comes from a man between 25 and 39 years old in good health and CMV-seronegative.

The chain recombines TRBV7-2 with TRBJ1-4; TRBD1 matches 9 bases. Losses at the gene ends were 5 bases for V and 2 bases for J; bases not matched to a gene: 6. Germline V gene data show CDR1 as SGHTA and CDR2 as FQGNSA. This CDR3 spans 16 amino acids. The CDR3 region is CASSPGQGTTNEKLFF. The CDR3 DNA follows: TGTGCCAGCAGCCCGGGACAGGGTACGACTAATGAAAAACTGTTTTTT.

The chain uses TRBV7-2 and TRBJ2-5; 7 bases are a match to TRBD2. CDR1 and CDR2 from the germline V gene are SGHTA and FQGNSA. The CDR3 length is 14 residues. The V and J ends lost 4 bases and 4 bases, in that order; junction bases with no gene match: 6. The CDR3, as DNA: TGTGCCAGCAGCTCCTGGGGGAGGGGAGAGACCCAGTACTTC. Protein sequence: CASSSWGRGETQYF.

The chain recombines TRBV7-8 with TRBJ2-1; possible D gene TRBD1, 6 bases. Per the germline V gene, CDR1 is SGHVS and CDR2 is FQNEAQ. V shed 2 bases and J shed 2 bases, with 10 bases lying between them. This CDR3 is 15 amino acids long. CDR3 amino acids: CASSLYRVPYNEQFF. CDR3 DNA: TGTGCCAGCAGCTTATACAGGGTTCCCTACAATGAGCAGTTCTTC. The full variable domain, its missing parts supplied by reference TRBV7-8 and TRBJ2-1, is GAGVSQSPRYKVAKRGQDVALRCDPISGHVSLFWYQQALGQGPEFLTYFQNEAQLDKSGLPSDRFFAERPEGSVSTLKIQRTQQEDSAVYLCASSLYRVPYNEQFFGPGTRLTVL.

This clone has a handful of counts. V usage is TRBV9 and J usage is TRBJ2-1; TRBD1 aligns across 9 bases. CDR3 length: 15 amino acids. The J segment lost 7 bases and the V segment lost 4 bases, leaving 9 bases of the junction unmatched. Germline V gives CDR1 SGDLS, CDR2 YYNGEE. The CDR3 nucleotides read TGTGCCAGCAGCCCCCAGGACAGGGGACTTAATGAGCAGTTCTTC. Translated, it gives CASSPQDRGLNEQFF.

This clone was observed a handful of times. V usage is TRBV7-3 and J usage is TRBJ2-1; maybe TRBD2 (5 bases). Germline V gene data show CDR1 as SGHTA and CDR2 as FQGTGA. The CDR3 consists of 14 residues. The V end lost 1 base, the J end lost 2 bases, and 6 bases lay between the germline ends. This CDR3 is CASSLREPYNEQFF. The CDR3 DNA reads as TGTGCCAGCAGCTTAAGGGAGCCCTACAATGAGCAGTTCTTC.

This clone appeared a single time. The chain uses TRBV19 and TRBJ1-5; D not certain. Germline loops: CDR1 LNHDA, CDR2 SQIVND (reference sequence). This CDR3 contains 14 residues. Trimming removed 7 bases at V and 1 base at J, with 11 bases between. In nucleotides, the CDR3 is TGTGCCAGTAACGGGGATAGAAGCAATCAGCCCCAGCATTTT. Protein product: CASNGDRSNQPQHF.

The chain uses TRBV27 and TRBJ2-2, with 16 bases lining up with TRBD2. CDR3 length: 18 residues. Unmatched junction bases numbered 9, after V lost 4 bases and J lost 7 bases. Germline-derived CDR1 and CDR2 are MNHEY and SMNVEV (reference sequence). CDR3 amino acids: CASSSPGLAGGTNGELFF. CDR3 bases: TGTGCCAGCAGTTCACCGGGACTAGCGGGAGGGACGAACGGGGAGCTGTTTTTT.

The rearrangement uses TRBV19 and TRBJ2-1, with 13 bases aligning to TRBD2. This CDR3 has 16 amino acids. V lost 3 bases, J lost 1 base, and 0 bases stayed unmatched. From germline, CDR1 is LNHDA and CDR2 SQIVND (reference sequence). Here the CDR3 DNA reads TGTGCCAGTAGTATGACTAGCGGGAGGTCCTACAATGAGCAGTTCTTC. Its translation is CASSMTSGRSYNEQFF.

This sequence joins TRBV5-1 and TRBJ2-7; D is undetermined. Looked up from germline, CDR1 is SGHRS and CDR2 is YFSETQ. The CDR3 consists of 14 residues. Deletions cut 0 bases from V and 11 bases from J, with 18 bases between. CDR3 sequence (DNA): TGCGCCAGCAGCTTGGCCAGTCAGGATCCTCGTGAGTACTTC. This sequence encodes CASSLASQDPREYF.

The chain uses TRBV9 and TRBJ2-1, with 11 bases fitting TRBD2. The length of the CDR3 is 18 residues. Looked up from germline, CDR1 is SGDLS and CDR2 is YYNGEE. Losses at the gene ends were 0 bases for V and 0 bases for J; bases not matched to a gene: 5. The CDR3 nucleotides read TGTGCCAGCAGCGTAGGGCTAGCGGGAGGTAGCTCCTACAATGAGCAGTTCTTC. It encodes CASSVGLAGGSSYNEQFF.

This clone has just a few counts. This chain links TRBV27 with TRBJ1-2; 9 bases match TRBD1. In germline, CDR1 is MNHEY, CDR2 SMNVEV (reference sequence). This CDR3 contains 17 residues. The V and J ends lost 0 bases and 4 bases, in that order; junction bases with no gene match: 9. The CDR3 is CASSLSEGQGYSYGYTF. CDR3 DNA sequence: TGTGCCAGCAGTTTATCGGAGGGACAGGGTTACTCCTATGGCTACACCTTC.

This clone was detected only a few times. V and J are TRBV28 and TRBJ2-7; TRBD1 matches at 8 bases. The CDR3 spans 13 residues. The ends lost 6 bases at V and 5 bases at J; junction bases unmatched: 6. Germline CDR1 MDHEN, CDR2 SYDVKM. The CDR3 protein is CASSSGQGDEQYF. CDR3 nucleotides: TGTGCCAGCAGCTCCGGACAGGGCGACGAGCAGTACTTC.

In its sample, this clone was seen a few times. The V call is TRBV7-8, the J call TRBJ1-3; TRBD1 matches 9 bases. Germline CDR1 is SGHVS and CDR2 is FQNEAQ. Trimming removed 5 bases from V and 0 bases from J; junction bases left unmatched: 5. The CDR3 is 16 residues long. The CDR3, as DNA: TGTGCCAGCAGCGGGGGACAGGGTTTCTCTGGAAACACCATATATTTT. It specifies CASSGGQGFSGNTIYF.

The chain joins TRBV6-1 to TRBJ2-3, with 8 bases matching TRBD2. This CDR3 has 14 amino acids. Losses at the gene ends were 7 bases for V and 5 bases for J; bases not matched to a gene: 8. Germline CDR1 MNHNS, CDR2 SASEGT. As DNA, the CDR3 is TGTGCCAGCATCCGGGAGGGAGGGATAGATACGCAGTATTTT. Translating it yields CASIREGGIDTQYF.

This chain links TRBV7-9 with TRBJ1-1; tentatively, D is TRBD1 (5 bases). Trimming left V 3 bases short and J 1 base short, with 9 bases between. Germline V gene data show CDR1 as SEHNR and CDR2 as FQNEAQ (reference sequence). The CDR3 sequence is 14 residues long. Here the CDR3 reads CASSLRGTNTEAFF. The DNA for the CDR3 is TGTGCCAGCAGCTTGCGGGGGACGAACACTGAAGCTTTCTTT.

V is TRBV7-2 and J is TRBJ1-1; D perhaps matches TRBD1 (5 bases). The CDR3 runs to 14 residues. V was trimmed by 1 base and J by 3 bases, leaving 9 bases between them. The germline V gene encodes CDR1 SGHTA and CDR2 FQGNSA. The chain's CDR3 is CASSLDPQDTEAFF. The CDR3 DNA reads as TGTGCCAGCAGCTTAGACCCACAGGACACTGAAGCTTTCTTT.

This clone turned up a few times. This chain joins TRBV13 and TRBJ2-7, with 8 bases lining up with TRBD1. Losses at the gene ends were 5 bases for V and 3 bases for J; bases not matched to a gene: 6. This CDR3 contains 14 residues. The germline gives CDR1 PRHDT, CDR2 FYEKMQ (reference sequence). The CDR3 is CASSRLGQGYEQYF. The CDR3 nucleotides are TGTGCCAGCAGCCGCCTCGGACAGGGCTACGAGCAGTACTTC. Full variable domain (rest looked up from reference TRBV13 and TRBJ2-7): AAGVIQSPRHLIKEKRETATLKCYPIPRHDTVYWYQQGPGQDPQFLISFYEKMQSDKGSIPDRFSAQQFSDYHSELNMSSLELGDSALYFCASSRLGQGYEQYFGPGTRLTVT.

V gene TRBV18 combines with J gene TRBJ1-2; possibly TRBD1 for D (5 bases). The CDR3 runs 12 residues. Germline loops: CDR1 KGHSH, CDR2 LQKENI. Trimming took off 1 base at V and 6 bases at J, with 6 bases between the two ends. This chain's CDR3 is CASSPQQDGYTF. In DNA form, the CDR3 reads TGTGCCAGCTCACCACAACAGGATGGCTACACCTTC.

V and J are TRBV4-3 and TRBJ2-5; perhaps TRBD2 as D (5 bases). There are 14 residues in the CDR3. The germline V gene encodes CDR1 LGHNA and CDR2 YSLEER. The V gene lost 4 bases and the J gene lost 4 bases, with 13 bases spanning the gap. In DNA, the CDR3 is TGCGCCAGCAGCCGAGAACTAGGACCAGAGACCCAGTACTTC. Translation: CASSRELGPETQYF.

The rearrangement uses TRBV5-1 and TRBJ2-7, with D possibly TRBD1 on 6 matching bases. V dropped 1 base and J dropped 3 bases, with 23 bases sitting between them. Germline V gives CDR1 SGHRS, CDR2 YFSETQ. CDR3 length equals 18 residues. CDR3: CASSLTGWGTGSGYEQYF. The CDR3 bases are TGCGCCAGCAGCTTGACCGGTTGGGGAACAGGGTCCGGCTACGAGCAGTACTTC.

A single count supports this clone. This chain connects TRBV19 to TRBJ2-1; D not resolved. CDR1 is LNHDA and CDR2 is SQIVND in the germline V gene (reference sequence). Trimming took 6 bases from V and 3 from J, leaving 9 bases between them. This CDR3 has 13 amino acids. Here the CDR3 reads CASSELYYNEQFF. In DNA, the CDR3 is TGTGCCAGTAGCGAACTTTACTACAATGAGCAGTTCTTC. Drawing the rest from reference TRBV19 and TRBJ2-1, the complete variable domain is DGGITQSPKYLFRKEGQNVTLSCEQNLNHDAMYWYRQDPGQGLRLIYYSQIVNDFQKGDIAEGYSVSREKKESFPLTVTSAQKNPTAFYLCASSELYYNEQFFGPGTRLTVL.